The clone carrying this T cell receptor (beta chain) was detected only a few times. Antigen specificity is unknown. This sample is drawn from a study of identical twins. Whole-study findings and limits: For cord blood, abundant beta clonotypes had fewer insertions, unlike memory repertoires, which showed none.

V was cut by 4 bases and J by 2 bases, with 15 bases left in between. Germline loops: CDR1 MNHEY, CDR2 SMNVEV (reference sequence). CDR3 size: 15 residues. From the 5' RACE reads, TCRdb called clonotypes with MiXCR, one entry per CDR3 protein. Among some 690,000 distinct CDR3 sequences listed, 21% were seen once. These data also featured in a second study, about T cells expressing NK-cell markers. According to that study: The sorts in several experiments were restricted to alpha-beta TCR T cells by an anti-gamma-delta TCR antibody. In over 5 donors, dominant CD3+CD56+NKG2C+ clonotypes ranked among the top 10 CD8+ clonotypes.

The chain joins TRBV27 to TRBJ2-7; D may correspond to TRBD1 or TRBD2 (5 bases each). The sequence was obtained from a woman aged 18-29 years in good health. Material for sequencing was PBMCs. The CDR3: CASSYTPGQTYEQYF. The CDR3, as DNA: TGTGCCAGCAGTTATACCCCGGGGCAAACCTACGAGCAGTACTTC.